What follows describes a single TCR beta chain. From germline, CDR1 is SGHVS and CDR2 FNYEAQ. Trimming at V came to 1 base and at J to 8 bases, leaving 16 bases not matched to a gene. The CDR3 contains 19 residues. From 2 million PBMCs stored at -80 C, the unsorted libraries were generated. This specimen belongs to a study of neurological immune-mediated disorders. MiXCR, run by TCRdb on the 5' RACE reads, gives a single entry per CDR3 protein. The table records about 32,000 distinct CDR3 sequences, 3.8% of them present only once. The sequencing sample was made of PBMCs. The TCR originated in a man aged 25-45 years with multiple sclerosis. The gene calls are TRBV7-6 and TRBJ1-4, with 10 bases that match TRBD1. CDR3 sequence: CASSLDTGTGALSEEKLFF. The DNA of the CDR3 is TGTGCCAGCAGCTTAGATACCGGGACAGGGGCGCTCTCTGAAGAAAAACTGTTTTTT.